This T cell receptor beta chain was profiled in a study of T cells after yellow fever vaccination. In TCRdb, the 5' RACE reads were re-called with MiXCR into one record per CDR3 protein. The sample holds hundreds of thousands of distinct CDR3 sequences, roughly 4.8% seen once. The ends were cut back, 3 bases at V and 4 bases at J, with 9 bases in the middle. Germline V gives CDR1 LNHDA, CDR2 SQIVND (reference sequence). The CDR3 consists of 14 residues. This clonotype was seen a few times. The antigen is unknown. Study-level results: The CD4 and CD8 compartments had a small share of their clonotypes in common.

This receptor was obtained from a man aged 18 to 35 who received the YFV17D yellow fever vaccine. The chain couples TRBV19 to TRBJ2-2; TRBD2 might be the D (5 bases). Specimen: CD4+ T cells sorted from PBMCs, collected on the day of the yellow fever booster vaccination. The CDR3 region is CASSMDSPTGELFF. The CDR3 nucleotides read TGTGCCAGTAGTATGGACTCTCCCACCGGGGAGCTGTTTTTT.